This T cell receptor (beta chain) originates from a study of T cells after yellow fever vaccination. Looking at the study overall: Libraries from low-cell-number fractions were prepared with the SMART-Seq v4 Ultra Low Input RNA kit. Study findings and constraints: The secondary T-cell response peaked on day 5, not day 15, but was weaker. Researchers cautioned that FACS-sorted repertoires could harbor abundant clonotypes contaminating from the bulk population.

Worth noting for this clonotype: What it binds is unknown.

From germline, CDR1 is LGHDT and CDR2 YNNKEL (reference sequence). The V end was cut by 1 base, the J end by 10 bases, with 17 bases between. The CDR3 sequence is 16 residues long. Template-switching 5'RACE yielded the TCR cDNA; a universal primer site and UMIs were added in the process. A single record per CDR3 protein comes from TCRdb applying MiXCR to the 5' RACE reads. The sample includes nearly 350,000 distinct CDR3 sequences, less than 9.5% seen only once; the top ten take 15% to 20%. The chain is built from TRBV3-1 and TRBJ1-6, with D maybe TRBD1 (6 bases). The sequence was obtained from a man aged 18 to 35 who received the YFV17D yellow fever vaccine. The source was PBMCs, collected roughly 46 days after the first yellow fever vaccination. The CDR3 DNA is TGTGCCAGCAGCCAAGGGACCGGTAGGGGGGGATCACCCCTCCACTTT. Protein: CASSQGTGRGGSPLHF.